These T cell receptor beta chains were read from a single sample in a study of low-dose radiotherapy and immunotherapy resistance in tumors. In TCRdb, the reads were re-called with MiXCR into one record per CDR3 protein. The data contain about 39,000 distinct CDR3 sequences, about a fifth of them seen just once; the ten biggest clones take up 9.2%. This material consisted of PBMCs, taken after low-dose radiotherapy plus immunotherapy. The receptors come from a female donor with ovarian cancer. Both conserved end residues are trimmed from each CDR3. D genes are given only for firm matches.

v_call	j_call	d_call	cdr3_aa
TRBV6-2/TRBV6-3	TRBJ2-1	TRBD2	ASSEDWRGSFNEQF
TRBV13	TRBJ2-1	NA	ASRPVPGRDEQF
TRBV2	TRBJ2-4	NA	ASLPPGGMIAKNIQY
TRBV20-1	TRBJ2-3	NA	SAEGGGEVTDTQY
TRBV10-3	TRBJ2-2	TRBD2	AISETSANTGELF
TRBV3-1	TRBJ1-1	NA	ASSQERGTAEAF
TRBV13	TRBJ2-7	TRBD2	ASSVTSGTYEQY
TRBV4-1	TRBJ2-3	TRBD2	ASSQGSPGRAGDTQY
TRBV24-1	TRBJ2-1	NA	ATSDGTFSYNEQF
TRBV11-2	TRBJ2-7	NA	ASSTRTVPYEQY
TRBV18	TRBJ2-6	TRBD1	ASTGQGLSSGANVLT
TRBV5-1	TRBJ2-1	NA	ASSGGREYPYNEQF
TRBV2	TRBJ1-5	NA	ASSDSRVFQH
TRBV16	TRBJ2-7	NA	ASSQHRTPYEQY
TRBV6-1	TRBJ2-5	TRBD2	ASSRLTTLAGQETQY
TRBV3-1	TRBJ1-1	NA	ASTRGREGNTEAF
TRBV28	TRBJ2-7	NA	ASSWGHYEQY
TRBV28	TRBJ2-1	NA	ASRGLGASSYNEQF
TRBV5-1	TRBJ1-5	NA	ASSHLNRREEKRNLNQPQH
TRBV5-6	TRBJ2-1	TRBD1	ASRRAGTGVNEQF
TRBV28	TRBJ2-7	NA	ASTPGGSYEQY
TRBV25-1	TRBJ1-2	NA	ASSELGDYGYT
TRBV4-1	TRBJ1-1	NA	ASSQDRGVAAF
TRBV28	TRBJ2-5	TRBD2	ASSFGGGQETQY
TRBV2	TRBJ1-5	NA	ASSGGPSNQPQH
TRBV7-2	TRBJ2-1	TRBD2	ASSWGLAGISYNEQF
TRBV10-3	TRBJ2-1	NA	AISESKVGGYNEQF
TRBV6-5	TRBJ1-1	TRBD1	ASSLQGDTEAF
TRBV5-1	TRBJ2-3	NA	ASSSQDRDTQY
TRBV20-1	TRBJ2-1	NA	SAEPPMNAGEQF
TRBV11-2	TRBJ2-7	TRBD2	ASSLGGGAPYEQY
TRBV5-1	TRBJ1-4	NA	ASSPSVGGSPNEKLF
TRBV25-1	TRBJ2-3	NA	ASSERGGLDTQY
TRBV29-1	TRBJ1-2	TRBD1	SVDAAGRGGGYT
TRBV7-9	TRBJ2-1	TRBD2	ASSGILAGRSSYNEQF
TRBV18	TRBJ1-1	NA	ASSHQPENTEAF
TRBV4-3	TRBJ1-5	NA	ASSQDLGRNQPQH
TRBV19	TRBJ2-1	NA	ASSIFGGNEQF
TRBV20-1	TRBJ1-6	NA	SARDLKTVNSRDSPLH
TRBV12-3/TRBV12-4	TRBJ2-1	TRBD2	ASSLPGGPYNEQF
TRBV19	TRBJ2-5	NA	ASSAGRRQETQY
TRBV7-9	TRBJ2-1	NA	ASSLTVPGDEQF
TRBV12-3/TRBV12-4	TRBJ1-6	NA	ASSPPHYNSPLH
TRBV20-1	TRBJ2-7	TRBD1	SASWQGDYEQY
TRBV20-1	TRBJ2-7	TRBD2	SAQGGDSSYEQY
TRBV2	TRBJ2-3	TRBD2	ASKESGSTVDTQY
TRBV6-6	TRBJ2-7	NA	ASSYSGTSSYEQY
TRBV7-9	TRBJ2-7	NA	ASSPRGYEQY
TRBV11-2	TRBJ2-1	NA	ASSFSSIASYNEQF
TRBV27	TRBJ1-2	TRBD1	ASGQLGQGARGYT
TRBV20-1	TRBJ2-7	TRBD1	RGDRGPYEQY